Listed below are T cell receptor beta chains from one sample, sequenced in a study of blood T cell repertoires in COVID-19. This table comes from immunoSEQ multiplex PCR, and its TCRdb copy is limited to in-frame clones, with some not included. The data hold about 230,000 clones, with around 84% observed a single time. Specimen: peripheral blood. All receptors come from a man aged 50 or older with COVID-19, enrolled during active disease. Each CDR3 is given with its conserved first and last residue. The D gene is left open where the match is weak. Clone size appears in some rows only: once, few, many, or a class for an expanded clone.

j_call clone_size d_call v_call cdr3_aa cdr3_nt
TRBJ2-7 - TRBD2 TRBV10-2 CASSDGTSGTPVRISEQYF TGCGCCAGCAGTGATGGGACTAGCGGGACGCCAGTGAGGATCAGCGAGCAGTACTTC
TRBJ2-7 - - TRBV25-1 CASSSRNSYEQYF TGTGCCAGCAGCTCCAGGAACTCCTACGAGCAGTACTTC
TRBJ1-6 - - TRBV2 CASSEDSSYNSPLHF TGTGCCAGCAGTGAGGACAGCTCCTATAATTCACCCCTCCACTTT
TRBJ1-3 - - TRBV15 CATSRDLGSQRDTIYF TGTGCCACCAGCAGAGATCTCGGGAGCCAGCGGGACACCATATATTTT
TRBJ2-7 - TRBD2 TRBV3-1/TRBV3-2 CASSQDRTSGRYLEQYF TGTGCCAGCAGCCAAGATCGGACTAGCGGGAGGTATCTCGAGCAGTACTTC
TRBJ1-3 - - TRBV2 CASSAQPPGSGNTIYF TGTGCCAGCAGTGCCCAACCGCCGGGTTCTGGAAACACCATATATTTT
TRBJ1-1 - TRBD1 TRBV5-1 CASSWTGRQITEAFF TGCGCCAGCAGCTGGACAGGGCGGCAGATTACTGAAGCTTTCTTT
TRBJ2-7 once TRBD2 TRBV2 CASSAVGGPGEQYF TGTGCCAGCAGTGCGGTGGGAGGGCCGGGCGAGCAGTACTTC
TRBJ2-7 few - TRBV6-2/TRBV6-3 CASSYGGEQYF TGTGCCAGCAGTTACGGAGGCGAGCAGTACTTC
TRBJ2-7 - TRBD1 TRBV7-2 CASSYLGQGGYEQYF TGTGCCAGCAGCTACCTGGGACAGGGTGGGTACGAGCAGTACTTC
TRBJ2-7 once - TRBV7-8 CASSFTVYEQYF TGTGCCAGCAGCTTCACAGTCTACGAGCAGTACTTC
TRBJ2-1 - - TRBV7-2 CASSLDWETGEQFF TGTGCCAGCAGCTTAGACTGGGAAACGGGAGAGCAGTTCTTC
TRBJ2-3 - TRBD1 TRBV27 CASSFLTGTGLTDTQYF TGTGCCAGCAGTTTCCTCACCGGGACAGGACTCACAGATACGCAGTATTTT
TRBJ1-2 - - TRBV23-1 CASRRDRNPYGYTF TGCGCCAGCAGGCGTGACAGGAACCCTTATGGCTACACCTTC
TRBJ2-2 - - TRBV12-3/TRBV12-4 CASSPSSTGELFF TGTGCCAGCAGTCCCTCTAGCACCGGGGAGCTGTTTTTT
TRBJ1-2 - - TRBV7-2 CASSISRVGGYTF TGTGCCAGCAGCATCAGCAGGGTGGGTGGCTACACCTTC
TRBJ1-2 few TRBD1 TRBV2 CASTEDRATYGYTF TGTGCCAGCACCGAGGACAGGGCTACCTATGGCTACACCTTC
TRBJ1-4 - - TRBV12-3/TRBV12-4 CASSLDPAGSLFF TGTGCCAGCAGTTTAGACCCAGCCGGGAGTCTTTTTTTT
TRBJ2-2 - - TRBV9 CASSVGVSGDTGELFF TGTGCCAGCAGCGTAGGTGTTAGCGGAGATACCGGGGAGCTGTTTTTT
TRBJ1-6 - TRBD1 TRBV19 CASSIHSWTGDSPLHF TGTGCCAGTAGTATACATTCTTGGACAGGGGACTCACCCCTCCACTTT
TRBJ1-4 - - TRBV7-6 CASSPRGTSMNEKLFF TGTGCCAGCAGCCCGCGAGGCACCTCAATGAATGAAAAACTGTTTTTT
TRBJ1-5 - - TRBV28 CASSLLRSQPQHF TGTGCCAGCAGTTTACTGAGGTCTCAGCCCCAGCATTTT
TRBJ2-2 - TRBD1 TRBV9 CASSVVLGGGQGFSGELFF TGTGCCAGCAGCGTAGTCTTAGGCGGGGGACAGGGGTTTTCCGGGGAGCTGTTTTTT
TRBJ1-6 - - TRBV1 CTSSPPPAEVALHSPLHF TGCACCAGCTCCCCACCCCCCGCTGAGGTGGCTCTCCATTCACCCCTCCACTTT
TRBJ1-3 - - TRBV5-4 CASSTGRDTIYF TGTGCCAGCAGCACGGGTCGGGACACCATATATTTT